This T cell receptor beta chain appears in the sequencing data of a study of beta chain features in type 1 diabetes. Of the isolated RNA, all was reverse transcribed, and so the sequenced material was expressed TCRB transcripts. Clones were read by immunoSEQ multiplex PCR, and TCRdb kept only the in-frame ones, dropping some. In the table there are 850,000 to 900,000 clones, 15% to 20% of which are singletons. The germline CDR1 and CDR2 sequences are SGHNT and YENEEA. This CDR3 is 13 amino acids long. V dropped 2 bases and J dropped 7 bases, with 10 bases sitting between them. This TCR derives from a young woman in good health. The chain uses TRBV11-3 and TRBJ2-3, with D hard to call. Sequencing was done on a sample of naive CD4+ T cells from blood. CDR3 bases: TGTGCCAGCAGCTTATTACGTGGCAATACGCAGTATTTT. Its protein is CASSLLRGNTQYF.